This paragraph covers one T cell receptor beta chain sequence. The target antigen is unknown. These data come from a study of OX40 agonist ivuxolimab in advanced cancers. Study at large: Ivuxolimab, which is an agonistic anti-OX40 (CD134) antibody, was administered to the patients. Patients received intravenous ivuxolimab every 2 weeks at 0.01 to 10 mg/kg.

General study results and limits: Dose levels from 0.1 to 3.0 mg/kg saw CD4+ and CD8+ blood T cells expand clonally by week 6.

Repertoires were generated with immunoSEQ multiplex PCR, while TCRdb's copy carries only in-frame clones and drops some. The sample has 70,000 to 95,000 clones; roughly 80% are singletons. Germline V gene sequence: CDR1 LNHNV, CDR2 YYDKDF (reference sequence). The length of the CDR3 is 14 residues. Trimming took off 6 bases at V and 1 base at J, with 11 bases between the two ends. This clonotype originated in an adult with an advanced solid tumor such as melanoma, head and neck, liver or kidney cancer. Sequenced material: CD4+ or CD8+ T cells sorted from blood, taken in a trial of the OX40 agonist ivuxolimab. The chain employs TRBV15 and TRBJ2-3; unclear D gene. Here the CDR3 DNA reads TGTGCCACCAGTACTACCGACCGCACAGATACGCAGTATTTT. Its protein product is CATSTTDRTDTQYF.